Below are 19 T cell receptor beta chains sequenced from a single sample in a study of T cell changes during pregnancy in multiple sclerosis. The repertoire was sequenced with immunoSEQ multiplex PCR; TCRdb's copy has only in-frame clones and lacks some. The sample lists about 40,000 clones, about 90% occurring once. The source material was peripheral blood, sampled in the first trimester of pregnancy. All receptors come from a female donor in good health, enrolled as a control in a pregnancy study.

The chain joins TRBV7-6 to TRBJ2-7, with D perhaps matching TRBD1 (6 bases). The CDR3 is 14 residues long. Germline CDR1 reads SGHVS; CDR2 reads FNYEAQ. The V and J ends lost 3 bases and 1 base respectively, with 10 bases between them. The CDR3 DNA sequence: TGTGCCAGCAGCTTCGGGGACACATCCTACGAGCAGTACTTC. Translated: CASSFGDTSYEQYF.

This clone was observed a single time. The gene calls are TRBV7-9 and TRBJ2-5; D gene ambiguous. Per the germline V gene, CDR1 is SEHNR and CDR2 is FQNEAQ (reference sequence). V gave up 8 bases and J gave up 0 bases, with 7 bases separating them. The CDR3 extends over 12 amino acids. CDR3 bases: TGTGCCAGCTCCCCCAACCAAGAGACCCAGTACTTC. This sequence encodes CASSPNQETQYF.

This chain joins TRBV2 and TRBJ2-1; perhaps TRBD2 as D (7 bases). Germline CDR1 reads SNHLY; CDR2 reads FYNNEI. The CDR3 has 16 amino acids. The V gene lost 4 bases and the J gene lost 6 bases, with 19 bases spanning the gap. The CDR3 nucleotides read TGTGCCAGCAGTGTAGGGGGAGGGGGGAGCCGCAATGAGCAGTTCTTC. This translates into CASSVGGGGSRNEQFF. Complete variable domain (other parts from reference TRBV2 and TRBJ2-1): EPEVTQTPSHQVTQMGQEVILRCVPISNHLYFYWYRQILGQKVEFLVSFYNNEISEKSEIFDDQFSVERPDGSNFTLKIRSTKLEDSAMYFCASSVGGGGSRNEQFFGPGTRLTVL.

The gene calls are TRBV6-1 and TRBJ2-5, with 8 bases identical to TRBD1. J was trimmed by 1 base and V by 2 bases; bases with no gene match: 6. The CDR3 sequence is 16 residues long. Germline V lookup: CDR1 MNHNS, CDR2 SASEGT. DNA of the CDR3: TGTGCCAGCAGTGAAAGTCTAGGGACAGGCCAAGAGACCCAGTACTTC. This codes for CASSESLGTGQETQYF.

The CDR3: CASSPGQGPQPQHF. Here the CDR3 DNA reads TGTGCCAGCAGCCCCGGACAGGGACCCCAGCCCCAGCATTTT. The chain has TRBV6-6 and TRBJ1-5, with 8 bases aligning to TRBD1. CDR1 and CDR2 from the germline V gene are MNHNY and SVGAGI (reference sequence). This CDR3 has 14 residues. Unmatched junction bases numbered 8, after V lost 6 bases and J lost 7 bases.

This clone has only one observation. The genes are TRBV12-5 and TRBJ2-3; the D is unclear. V was cut by 2 bases and J by 2 bases, with 5 bases left in between. The CDR3 has 13 residues. Germline V gene lookup returns CDR1 LGHNT and CDR2 FRNRAP. CDR3 in DNA: TGTGCTAGTGGTTTGTTCTCCACAGATACGCAGTATTTT. Translating it yields CASGLFSTDTQYF.

The DNA of the CDR3 is TGTGCCACCAGCAGACGTGGGGGGGCGAAGAATGAGCAGTTCTTC. This codes for CATSRRGGAKNEQFF. The rearrangement uses TRBV15 and TRBJ2-1, with D possibly TRBD2 on 7 matching bases. CDR1 and CDR2 (germline): LNHNV, YYDKDF (reference sequence). CDR3 length equals 15 residues. V lost 2 bases and J lost 7, with 15 bases in between.

With regard to this clone: Other DNA sequences of this sample code for an identical CDR3. The V gene is TRBV5-6, the J gene TRBJ1-1, with D unclear. Trimming removed 0 bases at V and 1 base at J, with 10 bases between. This CDR3 is built from 15 residues. In germline, CDR1 is SGHDT, CDR2 YYEEEE. CDR3 nucleotides: TGTGCCAGCAGCTTGGCCAACCGGGAGAACACTGAAGCTTTCTTT. This sequence encodes CASSLANRENTEAFF.

The V gene is TRBV7-9, the J gene TRBJ1-6; 11 nucleotides match TRBD1. Germline V CDR1 and CDR2: SEHNR, FQNEAQ (reference sequence). The CDR3 has 18 residues. The J segment lost 0 bases and the V segment lost 3 bases, leaving 4 bases of the junction unmatched. Here the CDR3 reads CASSFLGTGGSYNSPLHF. CDR3 nucleotides: TGTGCCAGCAGCTTCCTCGGGACAGGGGGCTCCTATAATTCACCCCTCCACTTT.

The V gene is TRBV7-8, the J gene TRBJ2-7, with D unresolved. The germline V gene encodes CDR1 SGHVS and CDR2 FQNEAQ. The CDR3 is 12 amino acids. Trimming took 5 bases from V and 0 from J, leaving 5 bases between them. The CDR3 DNA reads as TGTGCCAGCAGCCGCGCCTCCTACGAGCAGTACTTC. Translation: CASSRASYEQYF.

This clone came up a few times. V gene TRBV25-1 combines with J gene TRBJ1-6, with D possibly matching TRBD1 (6 bases). The ends were cut back, 6 bases at V and 7 bases at J, with 13 bases in the middle. CDR1 is MGHDK, CDR2 SYGVNS, per germline. The CDR3 sequence is 14 residues long. For the CDR3, the DNA is TGTGCCAGCAGCGCAGGGGCCCAAAATTCACCCCTCCACTTT. This gives the protein CASSAGAQNSPLHF.

The J gene is TRBJ2-3, the V gene TRBV4-3; 7 bases fit TRBD2. J gave up 1 base and V 2 bases, and 3 bases lay outside the gene matches. CDR1 and CDR2 (germline): LGHNA, YSLEER. The CDR3 has 15 residues. For the CDR3, the DNA is TGCGCCAGCAGCCAAACTGGGGGGGGCACAGATACGCAGTATTTT. Translating it yields CASSQTGGGTDTQYF.

V and J are TRBV7-2 and TRBJ2-1, with TRBD2 matching 8 bases. Germline V gives CDR1 SGHTA, CDR2 FQGNSA. The ends lost 5 bases at V and 8 bases at J; junction bases unmatched: 8. The CDR3 loop spans 14 amino acids. The chain's CDR3 is CASSPRGLAYEQFF. The CDR3 bases are TGTGCCAGCAGCCCACGCGGACTAGCATATGAGCAGTTCTTC.

V gene TRBV9 combines with J gene TRBJ2-7, with 11 bases identical to TRBD2. The ends lost 4 bases at V and 5 bases at J; junction bases unmatched: 8. The CDR3 totals 15 residues. In germline, CDR1 is SGDLS, CDR2 YYNGEE. This CDR3 is CASSPELAGDDEQYF. In nucleotides, the CDR3 is TGTGCCAGCAGCCCCGAACTAGCGGGGGATGACGAGCAGTACTTC. Complete variable domain (other parts from reference TRBV9 and TRBJ2-7): DSGVTQTPKHLITATGQRVTLRCSPRSGDLSVYWYQQSLDQGLQFLIQYYNGEERAKGNILERFSAQQFPDLHSELNLSSLELGDSALYFCASSPELAGDDEQYFGPGTRLTVT.

Only a few counts were recorded for this clone. The CDR3 region is CASSQDRSYGKLFF. In DNA form, the CDR3 reads TGTGCCAGCAGCCAAGATCGATCCTATGGAAAACTGTTTTTT. This sequence joins TRBV14 and TRBJ1-4, with D uncertain. The length of the CDR3 is 14 residues. V lost 0 bases and J lost 10, with 12 bases in between. Germline assignment: CDR1 SGHDN and CDR2 FVKESK.

The chain is built from TRBV9 and TRBJ2-5, with a possible D match to TRBD2 (5 bases). Germline lookup yields CDR1 SGDLS and CDR2 YYNGEE. Trimming removed 0 bases from V and 4 bases from J, with 16 bases in between. This CDR3 is built from 16 residues. CDR3: CASSVETRGLLETQYF. CDR3 coding DNA: TGTGCCAGCAGCGTAGAGACCCGCGGGTTACTAGAGACCCAGTACTTC. The complete variable domain, with remaining parts taken from reference TRBV9 and TRBJ2-5, reads DSGVTQTPKHLITATGQRVTLRCSPRSGDLSVYWYQQSLDQGLQFLIQYYNGEERAKGNILERFSAQQFPDLHSELNLSSLELGDSALYFCASSVETRGLLETQYFGPGTRLLVL.

The CDR3 nucleotides read TGTGCCAGTAGCGTGATAACTAGCGCCCGGGAGGAGGAGCAGTACTTC. This codes for CASSVITSAREEEQYF. The chain employs TRBV19 and TRBJ2-7; TRBD2 matches at 7 bases. This CDR3 is built from 16 residues. With V trimmed by 6 bases and J by 7 bases, 18 bases remained unmatched. Germline V lookup: CDR1 LNHDA, CDR2 SQIVND (reference sequence).

The chain links TRBV29-1 to TRBJ2-2; D might be TRBD2 (7 bases). CDR1 is SQVTM and CDR2 is ANQGSEA in the germline V gene. The CDR3 runs to 14 residues. V was cut by 4 bases and J by 6 bases, with 15 bases left in between. The CDR3 DNA reads as TGCAGCGTTGGTGAAGGGGGGGTGGCCGGGGAGCTGTTTTTT. It encodes CSVGEGGVAGELFF.

The chain employs TRBV4-1 and TRBJ2-7; D perhaps matches TRBD2 (7 bases). The germline V gene encodes CDR1 MGHRA and CDR2 YSYEKL. V was clipped by 0 bases and J by 5 bases, with 17 bases between them. The CDR3 covers 16 residues. The DNA of the CDR3 is TGCGCCAGCAGCCAAGAAGGGGGGGGCCCCGGCGACGAGCAGTACTTC. Its translation: CASSQEGGGPGDEQYF.